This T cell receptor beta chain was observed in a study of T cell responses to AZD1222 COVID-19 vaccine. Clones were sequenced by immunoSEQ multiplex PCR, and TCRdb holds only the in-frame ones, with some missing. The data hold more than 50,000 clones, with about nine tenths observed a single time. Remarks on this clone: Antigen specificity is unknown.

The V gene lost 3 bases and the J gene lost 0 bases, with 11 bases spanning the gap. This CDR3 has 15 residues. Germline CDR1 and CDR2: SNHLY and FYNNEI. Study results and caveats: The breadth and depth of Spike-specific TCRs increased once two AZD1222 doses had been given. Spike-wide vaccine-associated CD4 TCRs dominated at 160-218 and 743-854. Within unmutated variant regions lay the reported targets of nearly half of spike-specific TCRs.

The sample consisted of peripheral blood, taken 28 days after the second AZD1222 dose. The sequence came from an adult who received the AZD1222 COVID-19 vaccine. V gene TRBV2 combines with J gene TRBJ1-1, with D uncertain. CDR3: CASSESGQLNTEAFF. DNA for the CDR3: TGTGCCAGCAGTGAGTCCGGGCAGCTGAACACTGAAGCTTTCTTT.